Each of the 20 T cell receptor beta chains below was sequenced from the same sample in a study of T cell clonality in common variable immunodeficiency. The table came from immunoSEQ multiplex PCR; TCRdb's copy has only in-frame clones and leaves some out. The sample includes approximately 40,000 clones, none of them occurring once. Sample: peripheral blood mononuclear cells. The receptors stem from a person aged 18 to 70 in good health.

This clone appeared many times. The read stops 3 residues short of the end of the CDR3; the missing end is completed from the germline J gene. The chain is built from TRBV20-1 and TRBJ2-7, with D maybe TRBD2 (7 bases). The CDR3 contains 14 residues. The ends were cut back, 3 bases at V and 4 bases at J, with 16 bases in the middle. CDR1 DFQATT and CDR2 SNEGSKA come from the germline V gene (reference sequence). The CDR3 spells CSASDYRGGYEQYF. CDR3 bases read: TGCAGTGCTAGTGATTATAGGGGGGGTTACGAG.

Ten or more counts support this clone. With the read ending 3 residues before the CDR3 end, the germline J gene is used to fill in that end. The V gene is TRBV27, the J gene TRBJ1-5; D call uncertain. V dropped 3 bases and J dropped 4 bases, with 7 bases sitting between them. CDR1 is MNHEY and CDR2 is SMNVEV in the germline V gene (reference sequence). This CDR3 contains 13 residues. The CDR3 region is CASSFRVNQPQHF. CDR3 DNA (partial): TGTGCCAGCAGTTTTCGGGTGAATCAGCCC.

This clone was detected ten times or more. Read coverage stops 3 residues before the CDR3 terminus; the germline J gene supplies the remainder. J is TRBJ2-5 and V is TRBV14, with a tentative D call TRBD2 (6 bases). Germline values: CDR1 SGHDN, CDR2 FVKESK. The CDR3 contains 14 residues. V shed 1 base and J shed 4 bases, with 10 bases lying between them. The CDR3 is CASSQGGAGETQYF. The part of the CDR3 DNA that was read is TGTGCCAGCAGCCAAGGCGGAGCGGGAGAGACC.

There are a few counts of this clone. The observed sequence ends 3 residues before the CDR3 terminus, with the missing tail filled in from the germline J gene. The chain employs TRBV7-8 and TRBJ1-4; D may be TRBD1 (6 bases). CDR3 length equals 14 residues. The V gene's germline CDR1 is SGHVS and CDR2 FQNEAQ. CDR3 region: CASSLDRVNSPLFF. CDR3 DNA (partial): TGTGCCAGCAGCTTAGACAGGGTCAATTCACCA.

In its sample, this clone was seen many times. The read ends 3 residues shy of where the CDR3 ends; the end is completed using the germline J gene. J is TRBJ2-2 and V is TRBV7-2, with D possibly TRBD1 on 6 matching bases. Germline CDR1 and CDR2: SGHTA and FQGNSA. This CDR3 has 15 amino acids. The sequenced part of the CDR3 DNA is TGTGCCAGCAGCTTACAGTACAGGGAGAATGAAAAG. Its translation: CASSLQYRENEK. The full CDR3 protein reads CASSLQYRENEKLFF.

This clone was recorded many times. The sequenced fragment ends 3 residues before the CDR3 boundary, so the rest is inferred from the germline J gene. This chain links TRBV7-6 with TRBJ2-1; TRBD1 is a possible D gene (6 bases). The V gene lost 1 base and the J gene lost 6 bases, with 16 bases spanning the gap. Germline CDR1 SGHVS, CDR2 FNYEAQ. CDR3 length: 16 residues. Here the CDR3 reads CASSLEGQVSLNEQFF. The CDR3 DNA, read in part, is TGTGCCAGCAGCTTAGAGGGACAAGTGTCCCTCAATGAG.

There are many counts of this clone. From the germline J gene comes the end of the CDR3, since the read stops 3 residues before it. The rearrangement links TRBV5-1 to TRBJ2-3; 15 nucleotides align to TRBD2. With 4 bases clipped from V and 2 bases from J, the junction kept 5 bases outside the gene matches. Germline CDR1 is SGHRS and CDR2 is YFSETQ. This CDR3 has 17 residues. Partial CDR3 DNA: TGCGCCAGCAGCAAGGGACTAGCGGGAGGTTTCACAGATACG. Translation gives CASSKGLAGGFTDT. The CDR3, in full, reads CASSKGLAGGFTDTQYF.

This clone has a count of ten or more. Read sequence stops 3 residues before the CDR3 end, and the germline J gene provides the missing end. The rearrangement joins TRBV7-6 to TRBJ2-2, with 10 bases matching TRBD2. Germline CDR1 SGHVS, CDR2 FNYEAQ. CDR3 length equals 18 residues. V lost 4 bases, J lost 7 bases, and 15 bases stayed unmatched. Partial CDR3 DNA: TGTGCCAGCAGCTCCCCCGCTAGCGGGAGTGTTGGTGGCGGGGAG. Amino acids: CASSSPASGSVGGGE. The full CDR3 protein is CASSSPASGSVGGGELFF. Using reference TRBV7-6 and TRBJ2-2 for the parts outside the CDR3, the full variable domain is GAGVSQSPRYKVTKRGQDVALRCDPISGHVSLYWYRQALGQGPEFLTYFNYEAQQDKSGLPNDRFSAERPEGSISTLTIQRTEQRDSAMYRCASSSPASGSVGGGELFFGEGSRLTVL.

Concerning this clone: The CDR3 goes on 3 residues after the read ends, and that part is filled in from the germline J gene. The genes are TRBV2 and TRBJ2-2, with 8 bases matching TRBD1. The length of the CDR3 is 13 residues. Per the germline V gene, CDR1 is SNHLY and CDR2 is FYNNEI. The chain's CDR3 is CASRGQAREKLFF. CDR3 DNA, as far as it was read: TGTGCCAGCAGGGGACAGGCGAGGGAAAAG.

The sample holds many counts of this clone. The sequence runs out 3 residues before the end of the CDR3; the remainder is reconstructed from the germline J gene. The rearrangement uses TRBV30 and TRBJ1-4; TRBD1 aligns across 9 bases. Germline V gene data show CDR1 as GTSNPN and CDR2 as SVGIG (reference sequence). This CDR3 contains 14 residues. Partial CDR3 DNA: TGTGCCTGGAGTTTCACATGGACAGGGGCCAAA. This sequence encodes CAWSFTWTGAK. The whole CDR3 is CAWSFTWTGAKLFF.

This clone was detected ten times or more. The CDR3 end is not reached by the read, which stops 3 residues before it; the germline J gene fills it in. This sequence joins TRBV2 and TRBJ2-1; 8 nucleotides match TRBD2. V was pared by 2 bases and J by 8 bases, with 8 bases of the junction left unmatched. This CDR3 is built from 15 residues. CDR1 and CDR2 (germline): SNHLY, FYNNEI. CDR3 protein: CASSEWGLGPYEQFF. The part of the CDR3 DNA that was read is TGTGCCAGCAGTGAATGGGGACTAGGTCCTTATGAG.

This clone showed up many times. Read coverage stops 3 residues before the CDR3 terminus; the germline J gene supplies the remainder. The chain employs TRBV4-1 and TRBJ2-2; D is uncertain. The CDR3 consists of 12 residues. Germline V gene data show CDR1 as MGHRA and CDR2 as YSYEKL. V was trimmed by 0 bases and J by 8 bases, leaving 4 bases between them. The covered CDR3 bases are TGCGCCAGCAGCCAAGAATTAGGGGAG. Residues: CASSQELGE. The entire CDR3 reads CASSQELGELFF.

In its sample, this clone was seen many times. With the read ending 3 residues before the CDR3 end, the germline J gene is used to fill in that end. This chain connects TRBV5-1 to TRBJ2-3, with 14 bases matching TRBD2. Germline V CDR1 and CDR2: SGHRS, YFSETQ. The CDR3 has 18 residues. V was clipped by 7 bases and J by 2 bases; unmatched bases: 12. The CDR3 is CASRLRLAGGPNTDTQYF. Partial CDR3 DNA: TGCGCCAGCCGACTAAGACTAGCGGGAGGGCCAAACACAGATACG. Full variable domain (remainder filled in from reference TRBV5-1 and TRBJ2-3): KAGVTQTPRYLIKTRGQQVTLSCSPISGHRSVSWYQQTPGQGLQFLFEYFSETQRNKGNFPGRFSGRQFSNSRSEMNVSTLELGDSALYLCASRLRLAGGPNTDTQYFGPGTRLTVL.

This clone appeared many times. The read gets to within 3 residues of the CDR3 end, and the germline J gene fills in the rest. This chain joins TRBV28 and TRBJ2-7, with D tentatively TRBD2 (6 bases). The CDR3 runs 16 residues. Germline V gene data show CDR1 as MDHEN and CDR2 as SYDVKM. Trimming removed 5 bases from V and 2 bases from J, with 19 bases in between. The CDR3 loop reads CASSPPEGRGAYEQYF. Partial CDR3 DNA: TGTGCCAGCAGTCCCCCGGAGGGGCGAGGGGCCTACGAG.

This clone was found many times. Sequencing ends 3 residues short of the CDR3 end; the germline J gene provides the rest. This chain uses TRBV20-1 with TRBJ1-3, with D possibly TRBD1 on 6 matching bases. Germline V CDR1 and CDR2: DFQATT, SNEGSKA (reference sequence). The V and J ends lost 0 bases and 4 bases respectively, with 10 bases between them. This CDR3 is 14 amino acids long. Partial CDR3 DNA: TGCAGTGCTAGAGAACAGGGTAGCGGAAACACC. Residues: CSAREQGSGNT. The CDR3 reads in full as CSAREQGSGNTIYF.

Concerning this clone: The read ends 3 residues early relative to the CDR3; the germline J gene fills the gap. This chain joins TRBV5-1 and TRBJ1-6; TRBD1 might be the D (5 bases). CDR1 SGHRS and CDR2 YFSETQ come from the germline V gene. Trimming shortened V by 4 bases and J by 2 bases, and 19 bases separated the two germline ends. This CDR3 is 18 amino acids long. The CDR3 sequence is CASSTNVGGMTYNSPLHF. The covered CDR3 bases are TGCGCCAGCAGCACTAATGTGGGGGGTATGACCTATAATTCACCC.

In this sample, this clone turned up many times. Read sequence stops 3 residues before the CDR3 end, and the germline J gene provides the missing end. The chain employs TRBV19 and TRBJ2-6; 12 nucleotides align to TRBD2. The V gene's germline CDR1 is LNHDA and CDR2 SQIVND (reference sequence). The ends lost 1 base at V and 2 bases at J; junction bases unmatched: 3. The CDR3 contains 18 residues. The covered CDR3 bases are TGTGCCAGTAGTATAGGACTAGCGGGAGCTGCTGGGGCCAACGTC. Its translation: CASSIGLAGAAGANV. The full CDR3 protein reads CASSIGLAGAAGANVLTF.

This clone was observed many times. The read is 3 residues too short to cover the CDR3 end, so that end is filled in from the germline J gene. The rearrangement joins TRBV10-3 to TRBJ2-7; TRBD2 matches at 7 bases. V lost 4 bases, J lost 5 bases, and 11 bases stayed unmatched. CDR3 length equals 15 residues. Per germline, CDR1 ENHRY and CDR2 SYGVKD. The chain's CDR3 is CAISGPGGSIHEQYF. The sequenced CDR3 bases are TGTGCCATCAGTGGCCCGGGCGGGAGCATCCACGAG.

Notes on this clone: The read terminates 3 residues ahead of where the CDR3 ends, so the germline J gene completes it. V gene TRBV2 combines with J gene TRBJ1-6, with a possible D match to TRBD1 (5 bases). The V gene lost 10 bases and the J gene lost 10 bases, with 20 bases spanning the gap. This CDR3 is 14 amino acids long. Germline V CDR1 and CDR2: SNHLY, FYNNEI. The CDR3 is CATCEGSPSSPLHF. The sequenced part of the CDR3 DNA is TGTGCCACTTGCGAGGGGAGTCCGTCCTCACCC. Full variable domain (outside the CDR3, taken from reference TRBV2 and TRBJ1-6): EPEVTQTPSHQVTQMGQEVILRCVPISNHLYFYWYRQILGQKVEFLVSFYNNEISEKSEIFDDQFSVERPDGSNFTLKIRSTKLEDSAMYFCATCEGSPSSPLHFGNGTRLTVT.

The table lists this clone with many counts. The sequenced fragment ends 3 residues before the CDR3 boundary, so the rest is inferred from the germline J gene. The chain combines TRBV27 with TRBJ2-7; D is undetermined. CDR1 is MNHEY, CDR2 SMNVEV, per germline (reference sequence). V lost 3 bases to trimming and J lost 4 bases, with 16 bases between them. The CDR3 runs 15 residues. CDR3 bases read: TGTGCCAGCAGTTTTACTCCAGGTCTAACATACGAG. It translates to CASSFTPGLTYE. The whole CDR3 protein is CASSFTPGLTYEQYF.